This T cell receptor beta chain was identified in a study of blood T cell repertoires in COVID-19. Study context: Whether acute or convalescent, the COVID-19 samples came from the United States, Italy and Spain. T cells, B-cell-depleted T cells, or PBMCs provided the cDNA or gDNA that served as material.

Authors' data handling: Reference gene primer amplification gave nucleated cell count estimates. Profiling relied on immunoSEQ multiplex PCR, and the TCRdb table lists in-frame clones only, not all of them. V, J and clone size are taken as reported in that table, and D and trimming were inferred from the DNA itself. The sample has 45,000 to 60,000 clones; roughly 79% are singletons. This clone was seen only once. V trimming: 7 bases; J trimming: 1 base; junction bases outside the gene matches: 6. The CDR3 runs 14 residues. In germline, CDR1 is MNHEY, CDR2 SMNVEV (reference sequence). This clonotype was sampled from a human donor with active or convalescent COVID-19. The donor label of this sample is uncertain. The chain has TRBV27 and TRBJ1-1; 7 bases fit TRBD1. Source material: peripheral blood. CDR3 coding DNA: TGTGCCAGCATTAGGGGGCCGGGGAACACTGAAGCTTTCTTT. This translates into CASIRGPGNTEAFF.